This T cell receptor (beta chain) was recorded in a study of T cell repertoires in cytomegalovirus infection. Turning to the study itself: It was the public TCR beta signatures that indicated both CMV infection and matching HLA type.

Study conclusions and caveats: HLA-C-restricted CMV clonotypes gave the most frequent clonotype in two of eight donors.

This CDR3 contains 13 residues. Germline V gene data show CDR1 as MDHEN and CDR2 as SYDVKM. V lost 6 bases, J lost 5 bases, and 13 bases lay in between. TCRdb fed the reads into MiXCR, producing one record per CDR3 protein. Of about 740,000 distinct CDR3 sequences listed, roughly a third were seen once; the top ten hold roughly 2.9%. This clonotype was counted only a few times. Its matching antigen is unknown. The TCR originated in a human donor in good health (CMV status not recorded). Some clones in this sample may be carry-over from other donors' samples. The sequenced sample consisted of PBMCs. This chain links TRBV28 with TRBJ1-1; the D is unclear. The CDR3 DNA is TGTGCCAGCAGGGGGTGGGGAGGGACTGAAGCTTTCTTT. Residues: CASRGWGGTEAFF.